These 10 T cell receptor beta chains share one sample of origin, sequenced in a study of T cells after yellow fever vaccination. TCRdb called the 5' RACE reads again in MiXCR, with one record for every CDR3 protein. The top ten hold more than 0.6% of the sample, which has over 120,000 distinct CDR3 sequences, 5% to 8% seen once. The source material was CD4+ T cells sorted from PBMCs, sampled 10 days after the yellow fever booster vaccination. These receptors all stem from a man aged 30 to 45 who received the YFV17D yellow fever vaccine.

This clonotype was found a few times. The chain links TRBV20-1 to TRBJ1-3; no clear D gene. Germline loops: CDR1 DFQATT, CDR2 SNEGSKA (reference sequence). Trimming pared 4 bases from V and 4 bases from J, leaving 14 bases between. The CDR3 has 14 residues. CDR3 coding DNA: TGCAGTGCTACCCAAACCTATAGCGGAAACACCATATATTTT. Translated, it gives CSATQTYSGNTIYF.

This clonotype was detected many times. The CDR3 coding sequence is TGTGCCAGCAGTTCCCGGACCCAAGAGACCCAGTACTTC. It specifies CASSSRTQETQYF. J is TRBJ2-5 and V is TRBV7-9, with no clear D. Deletions cut 6 bases from V and 1 base from J, with 9 bases between. Per the germline V gene, CDR1 is SEHNR and CDR2 is FQNEAQ (reference sequence). This CDR3 is 13 amino acids long.

This clonotype was counted many times. The rearrangement uses TRBV18 and TRBJ1-2; D might be TRBD1 (6 bases). The germline V gene has CDR1 KGHSH and CDR2 LQKENI. The CDR3 consists of 14 residues. Trimming left V 3 bases short and J 2 bases short, with 10 bases between. CDR3 amino acids: CASSPWTENYGYTF. CDR3 in DNA: TGTGCCAGCTCACCCTGGACAGAAAACTATGGCTACACCTTC.

This clonotype was seen a handful of times. The chain recombines TRBV9 with TRBJ1-1; tentatively, D is TRBD1 (5 bases). The CDR3 extends over 15 amino acids. With 2 bases removed from V and 3 bases from J, the gap between germline ends came to 14 bases. Looked up from germline, CDR1 is SGDLS and CDR2 is YYNGEE. This CDR3 is CASSVYDSAHTEAFF. In DNA form, the CDR3 reads TGTGCCAGCAGCGTGTACGACAGCGCCCACACTGAAGCTTTCTTT. Combining the CDR3 with reference TRBV9 and TRBJ1-1 gives the whole variable domain DSGVTQTPKHLITATGQRVTLRCSPRSGDLSVYWYQQSLDQGLQFLIQYYNGEERAKGNILERFSAQQFPDLHSELNLSSLELGDSALYFCASSVYDSAHTEAFFGQGTRLTVV.

This clonotype was counted only a few times. This sequence joins TRBV7-8 and TRBJ2-7; a possible D gene is TRBD2 (6 bases). The CDR3 runs to 14 residues. The V gene lost 3 bases and the J gene lost 2 bases, with 11 bases spanning the gap. CDR1 and CDR2 (germline): SGHVS, FQNEAQ. As DNA, the CDR3 is TGTGCCAGCAGCTTCCAGCGGGCCCCCTACGAGCAGTACTTC. Protein product: CASSFQRAPYEQYF.

This clonotype was detected ten times or more. The rearrangement links TRBV28 to TRBJ2-7; 10 positions agree with TRBD1. Germline V gene lookup returns CDR1 MDHEN and CDR2 SYDVKM. With 5 bases clipped from V and 7 bases from J, the junction kept 8 bases outside the gene matches. This CDR3 spans 14 amino acids. CDR3 sequence reads: CASSPGQGTWEQYF. CDR3 DNA sequence: TGTGCCAGCAGTCCGGGACAGGGGACGTGGGAGCAGTACTTC.

This clonotype was seen ten or more times. This sequence joins TRBV20-1 and TRBJ2-7, with 7 bases matching TRBD2. CDR3 size: 14 residues. The V segment lost 1 base and the J segment 3 bases; nucleotides outside the gene matches: 6. Germline V CDR1 and CDR2: DFQATT, SNEGSKA (reference sequence). CDR3 bases: TGCAGTGCTAGAGCTCCTAGCGGATACTACGAGCAGTACTTC. Its translation is CSARAPSGYYEQYF.

This clonotype has at least ten counts. CDR3 in amino acids: CASGIGSGPNYEQYF. The CDR3, as DNA: TGCGCCAGCGGTATCGGGTCGGGGCCTAACTACGAGCAGTACTTC. J is TRBJ2-7 and V is TRBV5-1; tentatively, D is TRBD1 or TRBD2 (5 bases each). Looked up from germline, CDR1 is SGHRS and CDR2 is YFSETQ. The CDR3 runs to 15 residues. Trimming shortened V by 7 bases and J by 3 bases, and 20 bases separated the two germline ends.

This clonotype was counted at least ten times. V usage is TRBV18 and J usage is TRBJ2-7, with TRBD2 as a possible D gene (6 bases). From germline, CDR1 is KGHSH and CDR2 LQKENI. The CDR3 length is 16 residues. Trimming removed 2 bases at V and 3 bases at J, with 17 bases between. The CDR3 sequence is CASSPATGVINYEQYF. The CDR3 nucleotides read TGTGCCAGCTCACCAGCGACGGGAGTGATAAACTACGAGCAGTACTTC.

This clonotype has ten or more counts. The chain has TRBV13 and TRBJ2-4; D is possibly TRBD2 (6 bases). V gave up 4 bases and J gave up 0 bases, with 10 bases separating them. There are 15 residues in the CDR3. Germline CDR1 reads PRHDT; CDR2 reads FYEKMQ (reference sequence). In DNA form, the CDR3 reads TGTGCCAGCAGCTACGCGGGGCTAGCCAAAAACATTCAGTACTTC. Its protein is CASSYAGLAKNIQYF. The full variable domain, with the rest looked up from reference TRBV13 and TRBJ2-4, is AAGVIQSPRHLIKEKRETATLKCYPIPRHDTVYWYQQGPGQDPQFLISFYEKMQSDKGSIPDRFSAQQFSDYHSELNMSSLELGDSALYFCASSYAGLAKNIQYFGAGTRLSVL.